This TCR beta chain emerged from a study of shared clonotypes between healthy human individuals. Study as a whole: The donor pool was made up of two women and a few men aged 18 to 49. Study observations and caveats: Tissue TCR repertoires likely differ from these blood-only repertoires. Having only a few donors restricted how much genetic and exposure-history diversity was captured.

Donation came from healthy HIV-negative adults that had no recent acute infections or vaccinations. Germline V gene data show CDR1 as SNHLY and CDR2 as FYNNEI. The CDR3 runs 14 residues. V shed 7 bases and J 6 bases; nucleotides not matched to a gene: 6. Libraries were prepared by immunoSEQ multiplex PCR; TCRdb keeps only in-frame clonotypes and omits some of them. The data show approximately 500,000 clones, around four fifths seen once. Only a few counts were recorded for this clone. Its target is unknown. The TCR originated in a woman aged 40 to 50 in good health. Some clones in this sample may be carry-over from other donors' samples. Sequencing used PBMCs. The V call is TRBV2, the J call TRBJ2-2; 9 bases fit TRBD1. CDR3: CASTGQGGAGELFF. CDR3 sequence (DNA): TGTGCCAGCACGGGACAGGGTGGTGCCGGGGAGCTGTTTTTT.